A single sample gave rise to the 3 T cell receptor beta chains below, sequenced in a study of cytomegalovirus exposure and HLA in healthy donors. PCR amplification relied on 60 Vbeta primers (plus 13 Jbeta primers). Repertoires were generated with immunoSEQ multiplex PCR, while TCRdb's copy carries only in-frame clones and drops some. The sample contains roughly 120,000 clones, about 8.5% of which appear only once. The sample comprised PBMCs. The receptors derive from a man aged 35 to 55 in good health and CMV-seronegative.

The genes are TRBV5-6 and TRBJ1-5; D is unclear. V dropped 2 bases and J dropped 5 bases, with 11 bases sitting between them. The CDR3 is 14 amino acids. CDR1 and CDR2 from the germline V gene are SGHDT and YYEEEE. The CDR3 loop reads CASSLHPRDQPQHF. CDR3 coding DNA: TGTGCCAGCAGCTTACACCCTCGGGATCAGCCCCAGCATTTT. Together with reference TRBV5-6 and TRBJ1-5, the CDR3 gives the full variable domain: DAGVTQSPTHLIKTRGQQVTLRCSPKSGHDTVSWYQQALGQGPQFIFQYYEEEERQRGNFPDRFSGHQFPNYSSELNVNALLLGDSALYLCASSLHPRDQPQHFGDGTRLSIL.

The V gene is TRBV2, the J gene TRBJ1-2; TRBD1 is a possible D gene (5 bases). V gave up 1 base and J gave up 1 base, with 10 bases separating them. The CDR3 is 15 amino acids. From germline, CDR1 is SNHLY and CDR2 FYNNEI. CDR3 loop: CASSEVGRGNYGYTF. The CDR3 DNA reads TGTGCCAGCAGTGAAGTGGGAAGGGGTAACTATGGCTACACCTTC.

This chain joins TRBV4-2 and TRBJ1-2; TRBD1 matches at 7 bases. CDR3 length equals 14 residues. CDR1 and CDR2 from the germline V gene are LGHNA and YNFKEQ. The V and J ends lost 4 bases and 4 bases, in that order; junction bases with no gene match: 6. The CDR3 spells CASSRTGDSYGYTF. As DNA, the CDR3 is TGTGCCAGCAGCCGAACAGGGGATTCCTATGGCTACACCTTC.